Each of the 25 T cell receptor beta chains below was sequenced from the same sample in a study of shared clonotypes between healthy human individuals (TCRdb year 2020). Libraries were made using the immunoSEQ multiplex PCR assay. As stored in TCRdb, this immuneACCESS dataset retains in-frame rearrangements with V and J assigned. A fraction of the clones does not appear; measured against another copy, unresolved V genes explain less than half of the discrepancy, and the remainder lacks a known reason. The sample table lists roughly 700,000 clones, around 67% of them with a count of one. Clones ranked in the top ten supply around 1.6% of the sample. The sample was memory CD4+ T cells sorted from blood. The sample's cell subset or site, from its label and the paper: CD45RA-negative fraction. Receptors were obtained from a young woman in good health.

This clone was seen ten or more times. V is TRBV5-1 and J is TRBJ2-1; 12 nucleotides agree with TRBD2. This CDR3 spans 17 amino acids. CDR1 SGHRS and CDR2 YFSETQ come from the germline V gene. V lost 0 bases to trimming and J lost 9 bases; unmatched junction nucleotides: 10. The CDR3 DNA sequence: TGCGCCAGCAGCTTGGCCGAGGGGCTAGCGGGAGGGCGTGAGCAGTTCTTC. Protein sequence: CASSLAEGLAGGREQFF.

Points on this clone: The same CDR3 is also encoded by other DNA sequences in this sample. The chain employs TRBV5-1 and TRBJ2-1; perhaps TRBD2 as D (6 bases). CDR1 and CDR2 (germline): SGHRS, YFSETQ. V gave up 5 bases and J gave up 0 bases, with 9 bases separating them. This CDR3 spans 14 amino acids. CDR3 sequence reads: CASSAGSSYNEQFF. The CDR3 DNA follows: TGCGCCAGCAGTGCCGGGAGCTCCTACAATGAGCAGTTCTTC.

V is TRBV2 and J is TRBJ2-1; D is unresolved. Germline lookup yields CDR1 SNHLY and CDR2 FYNNEI. The CDR3 spans 16 residues. Deletions cut 6 bases from V and 0 bases from J, with 15 bases between. The CDR3 here is CASSAHLQSSYNEQFF. CDR3 coding DNA: TGTGCCAGCAGCGCCCACCTCCAGAGCTCCTACAATGAGCAGTTCTTC. The full variable domain, completed using reference TRBV2 and TRBJ2-1, is EPEVTQTPSHQVTQMGQEVILRCVPISNHLYFYWYRQILGQKVEFLVSFYNNEISEKSEIFDDQFSVERPDGSNFTLKIRSTKLEDSAMYFCASSAHLQSSYNEQFFGPGTRLTVL.

This rearrangement joins TRBV5-4 to TRBJ2-3; a possible D gene is TRBD1 (6 bases). The CDR3 is 14 residues long. Germline assignment: CDR1 SGHNT and CDR2 YYREEE (reference sequence). V was pared by 5 bases and J by 2 bases, with 12 bases between. The CDR3: CASSPGVDTDTQYF. CDR3 in DNA: TGTGCCAGCAGTCCAGGGGTAGACACAGATACGCAGTATTTT.

This clone was detected a few times. V gene TRBV7-3 combines with J gene TRBJ1-1; D is unresolved. The CDR3 extends over 13 amino acids. Germline V gene lookup returns CDR1 SGHTA and CDR2 FQGTGA. Trimming removed 5 bases at V and 1 base at J, with 8 bases between. This CDR3 is CASSRSWNTEAFF. As DNA, the CDR3 is TGTGCCAGCAGCCGTAGTTGGAACACTGAAGCTTTCTTT.

J is TRBJ1-5 and V is TRBV28, with a possible D match to TRBD1 (5 bases). The ends were cut back, 2 bases at V and 7 bases at J, with 15 bases in the middle. CDR1 and CDR2 from the germline V gene are MDHEN and SYDVKM. CDR3 length: 15 residues. CDR3 protein: CASSLGGGGSQPQHF. CDR3 DNA: TGTGCCAGCAGTTTAGGGGGTGGAGGGTCCCAGCCCCAGCATTTT.

This clone was counted once. The genes are TRBV28 and TRBJ2-1, with TRBD2 matching 12 bases. The germline V gene has CDR1 MDHEN and CDR2 SYDVKM. The CDR3 extends over 17 amino acids. The ends lost 0 bases at V and 4 bases at J; junction bases unmatched: 4. The CDR3 bases are TGTGCCAGCAGTTTATGGACTAGCGGGAGTGGTTACAATGAGCAGTTCTTC. This encodes CASSLWTSGSGYNEQFF.

V is TRBV19 and J is TRBJ2-3; D gene unclear. The V end was cut by 4 bases, the J end by 2 bases, with 19 bases between. Per germline, CDR1 LNHDA and CDR2 SQIVND (reference sequence). CDR3 length: 17 amino acids. CDR3 amino acids: CASSKVGGQSNTDTQYF. Written as DNA, the CDR3 is TGTGCCAGTAGTAAGGTTGGTGGGCAGTCAAACACAGATACGCAGTATTTT.

J is TRBJ2-1 and V is TRBV2; unclear D gene. Trimming pared 3 bases from V and 8 bases from J, leaving 8 bases between. Germline loops: CDR1 SNHLY, CDR2 FYNNEI. The length of the CDR3 is 12 residues. The CDR3 protein is CASSDNGYEQFF. CDR3 sequence (DNA): TGTGCCAGCAGTGATAATGGCTATGAGCAGTTCTTC.

This clone occurred once. The rearrangement uses TRBV6-1 and TRBJ2-3; no clear D. Germline V gene data show CDR1 as MNHNS and CDR2 as SASEGT. The CDR3 contains 14 residues. V shed 7 bases and J shed 4 bases, with 15 bases lying between them. The DNA for the CDR3 is TGTGCCAGCACTAGGGCCTTCCAGGCAGATACGCAGTATTTT. Protein: CASTRAFQADTQYF.

The sample holds many counts of this clone. The rearrangement uses TRBV7-2 and TRBJ2-1; D is ambiguous. Germline V gene lookup returns CDR1 SGHTA and CDR2 FQGNSA. The CDR3 sequence is 13 residues long. V lost 2 bases, J lost 6 bases, and 8 bases lay in between. The CDR3 sequence is CASSLYISNEQFF. In DNA form, the CDR3 reads TGTGCCAGCAGCTTATACATATCCAATGAGCAGTTCTTC.

The chain recombines TRBV10-3 with TRBJ1-2; D is unclear. The CDR3 runs to 15 residues. CDR1 is ENHRY and CDR2 is SYGVKD in the germline V gene. Trimming took off 2 bases at V and 8 bases at J, with 18 bases between the two ends. Here the CDR3 reads CAISEVLSPLEGYTF. The DNA of the CDR3 is TGTGCCATCAGTGAGGTACTCTCCCCGTTAGAGGGCTACACCTTC.

The chain has TRBV6-5 and TRBJ1-1, with D possibly TRBD1 on 5 matching bases. Germline V gene data show CDR1 as MNHEY and CDR2 as SVGAGI. The CDR3 totals 15 residues. With 5 bases removed from V and 0 bases from J, the gap between germline ends came to 13 bases. Here the CDR3 reads CASSRRQLMNTEAFF. The CDR3 DNA reads as TGTGCCAGCAGTCGGAGACAGCTCATGAACACTGAAGCTTTCTTT.

About this clone: In the same sample, other DNA sequences code for this CDR3. The chain combines TRBV2 with TRBJ2-7; D gene unclear. The germline CDR1 and CDR2 sequences are SNHLY and FYNNEI. V gave up 2 bases and J gave up 3 bases, with 2 bases separating them. The CDR3 consists of 11 residues. CDR3 amino acids: CASSEIYEQYF. CDR3 nucleotides: TGTGCCAGCAGTGAAATCTACGAGCAGTACTTC.

The chain recombines TRBV6-5 with TRBJ1-2, with unresolved D. CDR1 and CDR2 from the germline V gene are MNHEY and SVGAGI. This CDR3 comprises 12 residues. V was cut by 4 bases and J by 3 bases, with 6 bases left in between. CDR3 in amino acids: CASSSRHYGYTF. CDR3 nucleotide sequence: TGTGCCAGCAGTTCCAGGCACTATGGCTACACCTTC.

This chain joins TRBV27 and TRBJ2-7; no firm D call. The CDR3 sequence is 13 residues long. Germline CDR1 MNHEY, CDR2 SMNVEV (reference sequence). Between the trimmed V and J ends, which lost 6 bases and 3 bases, there was a span of 12 bases. CDR3 coding DNA: TGTGCCAGCAGCCTCGGTCCCATCTACGAGCAGTACTTC. Translated: CASSLGPIYEQYF.

This chain links TRBV18 with TRBJ2-5; no reliable D call. Trimming left V 1 base short and J 0 bases short, with 15 bases between. The CDR3 extends over 17 amino acids. Germline CDR1 KGHSH, CDR2 LQKENI. As DNA, the CDR3 is TGTGCCAGCTCACCACGGTCTGGGAATCAGTACCAAGAGACCCAGTACTTC. Translated, it gives CASSPRSGNQYQETQYF.

The genes are TRBV19 and TRBJ2-7, with 9 nucleotides matching TRBD1. The CDR3 contains 16 residues. The V gene's germline CDR1 is LNHDA and CDR2 SQIVND (reference sequence). The ends lost 1 base at V and 6 bases at J; junction bases unmatched: 10. The CDR3 DNA reads TGTGCCAGTAGTATAGTGCTTTCGGTGACAGGGGGCGAGCAGTACTTC. Translation gives CASSIVLSVTGGEQYF.

V is TRBV27 and J is TRBJ2-2; D call uncertain. In germline, CDR1 is MNHEY, CDR2 SMNVEV (reference sequence). CDR3 length: 15 residues. The V gene lost 5 bases and the J gene lost 3 bases, with 13 bases spanning the gap. CDR3 sequence reads: CASSPLEEYTGELFF. CDR3 bases: TGTGCCAGCAGTCCTCTAGAGGAGTACACCGGGGAGCTGTTTTTT.

The V gene is TRBV10-2, the J gene TRBJ2-7; 9 bases line up with TRBD1. This CDR3 is 15 amino acids long. CDR1 and CDR2 (germline): WSHSY, SAAADI. Trimming removed 3 bases from V and 5 bases from J; junction bases left unmatched: 8. The DNA of the CDR3 is TGCGCCAGCAGTGAAGGGACAGGGTATCGCAACGAGCAGTACTTC. This gives the protein CASSEGTGYRNEQYF.

The V and J genes are TRBV9 and TRBJ1-2; D gene ambiguous. V was shortened by 2 bases and J by 4 bases, with 18 bases between the two germline ends. CDR1 SGDLS and CDR2 YYNGEE come from the germline V gene. CDR3 length: 16 residues. The CDR3 DNA follows: TGTGCCAGCAGCGTCAGTCCGGACGGTGGATCCTATGGCTACACCTTC. This encodes CASSVSPDGGSYGYTF.

The genes are TRBV6-6 and TRBJ2-7; the D gene is possibly TRBD2 (5 bases). Trimming removed 0 bases from V and 7 bases from J, with 13 bases in between. Per germline, CDR1 MNHNY and CDR2 SVGAGI (reference sequence). CDR3 length: 14 amino acids. The CDR3 loop is CASSYSDHSGEQYF. The CDR3 DNA sequence: TGTGCCAGCAGTTACTCGGACCACTCGGGAGAGCAGTACTTC.

The chain employs TRBV5-6 and TRBJ2-7, with D unresolved. CDR3 length: 14 amino acids. Germline CDR1 SGHDT, CDR2 YYEEEE. Trimming took 4 bases from V and 3 from J, leaving 14 bases between them. The CDR3 sequence is CASSTVSRSYEQYF. DNA for the CDR3: TGTGCCAGCAGCACCGTCTCAAGGAGCTACGAGCAGTACTTC. The full variable domain, its missing parts supplied by reference TRBV5-6 and TRBJ2-7, is DAGVTQSPTHLIKTRGQQVTLRCSPKSGHDTVSWYQQALGQGPQFIFQYYEEEERQRGNFPDRFSGHQFPNYSSELNVNALLLGDSALYLCASSTVSRSYEQYFGPGTRLTVT.

Notes on this clone: A much larger clone is a single base away; this may be a read error. The sample carries other DNA sequences with the same CDR3. In DNA form, the CDR3 reads TGCGCCAGCAGTGGTACAGGGACCTACGAGCAGTACTTC. Protein product: CASSGTGTYEQYF. V gene TRBV10-1 combines with J gene TRBJ2-7; D is perhaps TRBD1 (6 bases). The CDR3 extends over 13 amino acids. V was shortened by 4 bases and J by 2 bases, with 9 bases between the two germline ends. Germline assignment: CDR1 WNHNN and CDR2 SYGVQD (reference sequence).

This clone was detected many times. This rearrangement joins TRBV4-2 to TRBJ1-3; D call uncertain. V dropped 1 base and J dropped 0 bases, with 10 bases sitting between them. This CDR3 region has 16 residues. CDR1 is LGHNA, CDR2 YNFKEQ, per germline. The CDR3 is CASSQVPSNSGNTIYF. The CDR3 DNA is TGTGCCAGCAGCCAAGTTCCGAGCAACTCTGGAAACACCATATATTTT.